One and the same sample provided the 25 T cell receptor beta chains below, sequenced in a study of blood T cell repertoires in COVID-19 (dated by TCRdb to about 2020). To prepare the library, the immunoSEQ multiplex PCR assay was applied. The immuneACCESS repertoire file appears here via TCRdb, limited to in-frame rearrangements. These files lack a portion of the clones; in checked studies, under half of the deficit traces to unresolved V genes, and the cause of the others is not known. Recorded for this sample are tens of thousands of clones; over 75% of them occurred a single time. Approximately 15% of the sample lies in the top ten. Sequencing used peripheral blood. These receptors were obtained from a human donor with active COVID-19. The donor label of this sample is uncertain.

The genes are TRBV18 and TRBJ1-3; D is possibly TRBD1 (6 bases). The V gene's germline CDR1 is KGHSH and CDR2 LQKENI. V was trimmed by 2 bases and J by 0 bases, leaving 11 bases between them. The length of the CDR3 is 16 residues. In DNA, the CDR3 is TGTGCCAGCTCACCAGCCGACAGGAGCTCTGGAAACACCATATATTTT. This sequence encodes CASSPADRSSGNTIYF.

This chain links TRBV27 with TRBJ2-7; TRBD1 is a possible D gene (5 bases). The CDR3 sequence is 18 residues long. Germline lookup yields CDR1 MNHEY and CDR2 SMNVEV (reference sequence). The V gene lost 0 bases and the J gene lost 5 bases, with 23 bases spanning the gap. This CDR3 reads CASSLSFPTGAGPHEQYF. CDR3 nucleotides: TGTGCCAGCAGTTTATCTTTCCCCACTGGGGCAGGTCCGCACGAGCAGTACTTC.

The rearrangement links TRBV5-6 to TRBJ1-6; D is unresolved. V was trimmed by 2 bases and J by 9 bases, leaving 12 bases between them. CDR1 is SGHDT, CDR2 YYEEEE, per germline. CDR3 length: 14 amino acids. The CDR3 here is CASSFTEFGSPLHF. CDR3 sequence (DNA): TGTGCCAGCAGCTTCACCGAGTTTGGTTCACCCCTCCACTTT.

The chain employs TRBV4-1 and TRBJ2-1; 7 nucleotides agree with TRBD1. The CDR3 runs to 16 residues. Looked up from germline, CDR1 is MGHRA and CDR2 is YSYEKL. V gave up 0 bases and J gave up 2 bases; unmatched junction bases: 4. The CDR3 nucleotides are TGCGCCAGCAGCCAAGAAAACAGGGGAACCTACAATGAGCAGTTCTTC. It encodes CASSQENRGTYNEQFF.

The CDR3 nucleotides are TGTGCCAGCAGTATTATTGGGGGGGGCAACACTGAAGCTTTCTTT. Amino acids: CASSIIGGGNTEAFF. The chain employs TRBV7-2 and TRBJ1-1; possibly TRBD1 for D (6 bases). With 6 bases removed from V and 2 bases from J, the gap between germline ends came to 16 bases. Germline V gives CDR1 SGHTA, CDR2 FQGNSA. The CDR3 is made up of 15 amino acids.

The genes are TRBV29-1 and TRBJ2-1; D is possibly TRBD2 (5 bases). CDR1 and CDR2 (germline): SQVTM, ANQGSEA. The CDR3 runs to 15 residues. Trimming stripped 3 bases from V and 6 bases from J, with 18 bases between. For the CDR3, the DNA is TGCAGCGTTGAGGTCCCCGGGCGGGTCACCAATGAGCAGTTCTTC. Amino acids: CSVEVPGRVTNEQFF.

The chain has TRBV2 and TRBJ2-7, with TRBD1 matching over 8 bases. CDR1 SNHLY and CDR2 FYNNEI come from the germline V gene. The CDR3 spans 14 residues. The ends lost 7 bases at V and 5 bases at J; junction bases unmatched: 10. The CDR3 sequence: CASKGPPGGHEQYV. For the CDR3, the DNA is TGTGCCAGCAAAGGCCCCCCAGGGGGCCACGAGCAGTACGTC.

The rearrangement links TRBV6-5 to TRBJ1-5; no clear D. The CDR3 runs 12 residues. V shed 6 bases and J shed 2 bases, with 5 bases lying between them. Germline V gene data show CDR1 as MNHEY and CDR2 as SVGAGI. CDR3 coding DNA: TGTGCCAGCAGGCGGGGCAATCAGCCCCAGCATTTT. Its translation is CASRRGNQPQHF.

This clone was seen a single time. The genes are TRBV3-1 (or the pseudogene TRBV3-2) and TRBJ2-3; D is ambiguous. Germline V gene sequence: CDR1 LGHDT, CDR2 YNNKEL (reference sequence). V was trimmed by 4 bases and J by 1 base, leaving 6 bases between them. CDR3 length: 13 residues. The CDR3 DNA is TGTGCCAGCAGCCCCAGCGGCACAGATACGCAGTATTTT. Translation: CASSPSGTDTQYF.

CDR3 in DNA: TGTGCCAGCAGCCGGACAGGGACTAACTATGGCTACACCTTC. It translates to CASSRTGTNYGYTF. This sequence joins TRBV5-8 and TRBJ1-2; 8 bases agree with TRBD1. V lost 4 bases and J lost 0; bases outside the gene matches: 2. CDR1 is SGHTS and CDR2 is YDEGEE in the germline V gene. The CDR3 sequence is 14 residues long.

This chain uses TRBV11-2 with TRBJ1-1; no reliable D call. Germline V gene sequence: CDR1 SGHAT, CDR2 FQNNGV. Trimming took 4 bases from V and 10 from J, leaving 22 bases between them. This CDR3 spans 15 amino acids. The CDR3 is CASSSWRASTNGAFF. In DNA form, the CDR3 reads TGTGCCAGCAGCTCCTGGCGGGCCTCCACCAACGGAGCTTTCTTT.

The chain links TRBV7-2 to TRBJ2-7, with D tentatively TRBD2 (5 bases). The V end was cut by 5 bases, the J end by 0 bases, with 14 bases between. This CDR3 spans 15 amino acids. Germline lookup yields CDR1 SGHTA and CDR2 FQGNSA. Here the CDR3 DNA reads TGTGCCAGCAGCCCTAGAGGAGGCGGCTCCTACGAGCAGTACTTC. Amino acids: CASSPRGGGSYEQYF.

The chain links TRBV5-1 to TRBJ2-7; 9 bases are a match to TRBD2. The ends lost 4 bases at V and 2 bases at J; junction bases unmatched: 7. In germline, CDR1 is SGHRS, CDR2 YFSETQ. The CDR3 runs 15 residues. CDR3 sequence: CASSRWASGTYEQYF. The CDR3 DNA reads as TGCGCCAGCAGCCGTTGGGCTAGCGGGACCTACGAGCAGTACTTC. Using reference TRBV5-1 and TRBJ2-7 for the parts outside the CDR3, the full variable domain is KAGVTQTPRYLIKTRGQQVTLSCSPISGHRSVSWYQQTPGQGLQFLFEYFSETQRNKGNFPGRFSGRQFSNSRSEMNVSTLELGDSALYLCASSRWASGTYEQYFGPGTRLTVT.

The chain uses TRBV9 and TRBJ2-1; 8 nucleotides match TRBD1. V dropped 4 bases and J dropped 6; count of bases not matched to a gene: 15. CDR1 SGDLS and CDR2 YYNGEE come from the germline V gene. The length of the CDR3 is 17 residues. CDR3 DNA sequence: TGTGCCAGCAGCCCTCGCCGAGACAGGGGCTCCACCAATGAGCAGTTCTTC. It specifies CASSPRRDRGSTNEQFF.

The V and J genes are TRBV7-8 and TRBJ1-3, with 8 bases fitting TRBD1. Germline trimming cut 5 bases from V and 0 bases from J; bases unmatched to any gene: 12. Germline V gene data show CDR1 as SGHVS and CDR2 as FQNEAQ. The CDR3 loop spans 18 amino acids. CDR3 region: CASSIIAGTGRSGNTIYF. The DNA for the CDR3 is TGTGCCAGCAGCATTATCGCCGGGACAGGACGCTCTGGAAACACCATATATTTT.

CDR3 nucleotide sequence: TGTGCCAGCAGCCCCCCCTCCGATACGCAGTATTTT. Its translation: CASSPPSDTQYF. The chain has TRBV7-8 and TRBJ2-3; unclear D gene. CDR3 length: 12 residues. The germline V gene has CDR1 SGHVS and CDR2 FQNEAQ. V was pared by 5 bases and J by 6 bases, with 9 bases between. The whole variable domain, filled in from reference TRBV7-8 and TRBJ2-3, reads GAGVSQSPRYKVAKRGQDVALRCDPISGHVSLFWYQQALGQGPEFLTYFQNEAQLDKSGLPSDRFFAERPEGSVSTLKIQRTQQEDSAVYLCASSPPSDTQYFGPGTRLTVL.

CDR3 sequence reads: CASSQGPSGGADTQYF. The CDR3 region has the DNA TGTGCCAGCAGCCAAGGTCCCAGCGGGGGCGCAGATACGCAGTATTTT. This chain connects TRBV4-2 to TRBJ2-3; 8 nucleotides line up with TRBD2. Per germline, CDR1 LGHNA and CDR2 YNFKEQ. Losses at the gene ends were 1 base for V and 4 bases for J; bases not matched to a gene: 7. The CDR3 contains 16 residues.

The rearrangement joins TRBV9 to TRBJ2-1; TRBD2 aligns across 7 bases. J was trimmed by 4 bases and V by 0 bases; bases with no gene match: 7. CDR3 length: 16 amino acids. Germline assignment: CDR1 SGDLS and CDR2 YYNGEE. This CDR3 reads CASSVAGGSNYNEQFF. CDR3 nucleotides: TGTGCCAGCAGCGTAGCGGGAGGCTCTAATTACAATGAGCAGTTCTTC.

The genes are TRBV19 and TRBJ2-5; 7 bases are shared with TRBD2. The germline V gene encodes CDR1 LNHDA and CDR2 SQIVND (reference sequence). The V gene end was trimmed by 3 bases and the J gene end by 4 bases; junction bases not matched to a gene: 5. The length of the CDR3 is 14 residues. Here the CDR3 reads CASSMVLAVETQYF. DNA of the CDR3: TGTGCCAGTAGTATGGTGCTAGCGGTAGAGACCCAGTACTTC.

V is TRBV2 and J is TRBJ1-2; no reliable D call. The ends were cut back, 7 bases at V and 5 bases at J, with 14 bases in the middle. The CDR3 is made up of 13 amino acids. Germline V gene data show CDR1 as SNHLY and CDR2 as FYNNEI. CDR3 DNA: TGTGCCAGCACCCAGGTCGGTACATATGGCTACACCTTC. Residues: CASTQVGTYGYTF.

This clone appeared once. The genes are TRBV21-1 and TRBJ1-2; TRBD1, as called in the table, went unchecked against the DNA. TRBV21-1 is labeled a pseudogene. This CDR3 is 14 amino acids long. CDR3 sequence (DNA): TGTGCCAGCAGCAAGGTACAGGGGGCTGAAGGCTACACCTTC. Protein sequence: CASSKVQGAEGYTF.

V and J are TRBV27 and TRBJ2-7, with D possibly being TRBD2 (5 bases). Germline CDR1 MNHEY, CDR2 SMNVEV (reference sequence). CDR3 length: 13 residues. Trimming shortened V by 2 bases and J by 3 bases, and 8 bases separated the two germline ends. The CDR3 region has the DNA TGTGCCAGCAGTTTACGAGGGATCTACGAGCAGTACTTC. Protein: CASSLRGIYEQYF.

The chain joins TRBV19 to TRBJ2-6; a possible D gene is TRBD1 (5 bases). The germline V gene encodes CDR1 LNHDA and CDR2 SQIVND (reference sequence). The CDR3 is made up of 18 amino acids. Trimming stripped 10 bases from V and 0 bases from J, with 22 bases between. CDR3 coding DNA: TGTGCCACCTCGAAGTCCCAGGGATTTAGCTCTGGGGCCAACGTCCTGACTTTC. Translating it yields CATSKSQGFSSGANVLTF.

The V call is TRBV10-3, the J call TRBJ2-1, with 11 bases identical to TRBD2. V lost 10 bases to trimming and J lost 4 bases; unmatched junction nucleotides: 3. The germline V gene has CDR1 ENHRY and CDR2 SYGVKD. This CDR3 contains 13 residues. Written as DNA, the CDR3 is TGTGCCACATGGACTAGCGGGTACAATGAGCAGTTCTTC. It codes for CATWTSGYNEQFF.

The chain uses TRBV19 and TRBJ2-3; D perhaps matches TRBD2 (6 bases). V lost 5 bases and J 5 bases, leaving 11 bases between the germline ends. This CDR3 has 13 residues. From germline, CDR1 is LNHDA and CDR2 SQIVND (reference sequence). The CDR3 protein is CASSPRLGDTQYF. CDR3 bases: TGTGCCAGTAGTCCCCGACTAGGAGATACGCAGTATTTT.